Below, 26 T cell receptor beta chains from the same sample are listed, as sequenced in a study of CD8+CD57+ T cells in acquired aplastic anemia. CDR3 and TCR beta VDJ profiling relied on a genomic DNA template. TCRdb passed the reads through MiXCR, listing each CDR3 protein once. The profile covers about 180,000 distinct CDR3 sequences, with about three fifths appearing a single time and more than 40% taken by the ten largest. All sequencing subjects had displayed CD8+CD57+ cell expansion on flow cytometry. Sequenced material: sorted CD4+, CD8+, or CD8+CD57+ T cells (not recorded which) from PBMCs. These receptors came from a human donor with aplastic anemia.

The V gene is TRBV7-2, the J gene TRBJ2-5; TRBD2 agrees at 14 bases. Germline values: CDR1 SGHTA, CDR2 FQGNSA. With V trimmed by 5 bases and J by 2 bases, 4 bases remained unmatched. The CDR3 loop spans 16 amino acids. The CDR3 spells CASSPRLAGGQETQYF. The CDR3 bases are TGTGCCAGCAGCCCGAGACTAGCGGGAGGGCAAGAGACCCAGTACTTC. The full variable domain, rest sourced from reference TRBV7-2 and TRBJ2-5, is GAGVSQSPSNKVTEKGKDVELRCDPISGHTALYWYRQSLGQGLEFLIYFQGNSAPDKSGLPSDRFSAERTGGSVSTLTIQRTQQEDSAVYLCASSPRLAGGQETQYFGPGTRLLVL.

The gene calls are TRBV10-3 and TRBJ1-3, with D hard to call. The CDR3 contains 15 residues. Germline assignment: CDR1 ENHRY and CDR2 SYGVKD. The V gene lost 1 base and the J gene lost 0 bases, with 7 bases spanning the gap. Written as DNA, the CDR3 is TGTGCCATCAGTGAGTATGGATTCTCTGGAAACACCATATATTTT. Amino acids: CAISEYGFSGNTIYF.

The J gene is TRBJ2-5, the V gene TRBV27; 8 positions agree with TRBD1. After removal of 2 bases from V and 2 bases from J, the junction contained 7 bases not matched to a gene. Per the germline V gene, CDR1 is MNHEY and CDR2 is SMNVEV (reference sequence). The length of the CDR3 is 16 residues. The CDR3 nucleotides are TGTGCCAGCAGTTTAAACAGGGGGAAGAGGCAAGAGACCCAGTACTTC. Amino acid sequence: CASSLNRGKRQETQYF.

The CDR3 region is CASSATGAGGYEQYF. The CDR3 DNA reads TGTGCCAGCAGCGCGACGGGAGCAGGAGGATACGAGCAGTACTTC. The chain couples TRBV9 to TRBJ2-7, with D possibly TRBD2 on 6 matching bases. Germline CDR1 SGDLS, CDR2 YYNGEE. This CDR3 has 15 residues. V lost 3 bases and J lost 4, with 17 bases in between.

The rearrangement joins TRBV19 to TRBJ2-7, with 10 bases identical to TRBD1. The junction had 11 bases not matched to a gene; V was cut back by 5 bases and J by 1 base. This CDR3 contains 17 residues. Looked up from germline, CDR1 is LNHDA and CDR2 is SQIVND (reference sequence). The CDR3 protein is CASSGGTGDVISYEQYF. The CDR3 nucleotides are TGTGCCAGTAGTGGCGGGACAGGGGATGTAATTTCCTACGAGCAGTACTTC.

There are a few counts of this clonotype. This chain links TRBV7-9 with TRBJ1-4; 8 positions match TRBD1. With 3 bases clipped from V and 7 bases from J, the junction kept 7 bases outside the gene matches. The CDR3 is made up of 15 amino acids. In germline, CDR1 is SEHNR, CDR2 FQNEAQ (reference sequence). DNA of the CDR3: TGTGCCAGCAGCTTCCGACAGGGGAGCACTGAAAAACTGTTTTTT. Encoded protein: CASSFRQGSTEKLFF.

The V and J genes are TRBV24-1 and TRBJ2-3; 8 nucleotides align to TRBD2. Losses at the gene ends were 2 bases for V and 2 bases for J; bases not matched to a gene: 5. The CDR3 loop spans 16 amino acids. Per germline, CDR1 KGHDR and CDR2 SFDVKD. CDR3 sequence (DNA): TGTGCCACCAGTGATTCGGGGGGGGACCCCACAGATACGCAGTATTTT. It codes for CATSDSGGDPTDTQYF.

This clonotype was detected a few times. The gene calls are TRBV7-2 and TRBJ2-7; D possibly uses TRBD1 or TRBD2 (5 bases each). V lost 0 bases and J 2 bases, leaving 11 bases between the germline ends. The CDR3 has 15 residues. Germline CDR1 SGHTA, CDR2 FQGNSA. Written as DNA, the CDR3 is TGTGCCAGCAGCTTAGCAGGGGTCGGGACCTACGAGCAGTACTTC. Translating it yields CASSLAGVGTYEQYF.

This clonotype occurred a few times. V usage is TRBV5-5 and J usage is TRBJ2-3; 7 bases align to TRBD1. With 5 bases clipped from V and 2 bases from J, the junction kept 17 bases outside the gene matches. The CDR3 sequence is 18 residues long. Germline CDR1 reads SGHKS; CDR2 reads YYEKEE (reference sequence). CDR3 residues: CASSFALLPGQITDTQYF. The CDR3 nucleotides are TGTGCCAGCAGTTTCGCCCTTCTGCCGGGACAGATCACAGATACGCAGTATTTT. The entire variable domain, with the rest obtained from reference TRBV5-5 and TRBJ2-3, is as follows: DAGVTQSPTHLIKTRGQQVTLRCSPISGHKSVSWYQQVLGQGPQFIFQYYEKEERGRGNFPDRFSARQFPNYSSELNVNALLLGDSALYLCASSFALLPGQITDTQYFGPGTRLTVL.

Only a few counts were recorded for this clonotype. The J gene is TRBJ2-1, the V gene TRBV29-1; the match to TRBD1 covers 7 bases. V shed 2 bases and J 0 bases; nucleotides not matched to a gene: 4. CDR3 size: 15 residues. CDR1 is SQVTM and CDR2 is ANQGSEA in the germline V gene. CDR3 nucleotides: TGCAGCGTTGAACGGGCAGGGGGCTCCTACAATGAGCAGTTCTTC. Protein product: CSVERAGGSYNEQFF.

DNA of the CDR3: TGTGCCAGCACCGTTCTAGACTACGAGCAGTACTTC. It encodes CASTVLDYEQYF. J is TRBJ2-7 and V is TRBV2; no reliable D call. The germline V gene has CDR1 SNHLY and CDR2 FYNNEI. CDR3 length: 12 residues. V was pared by 7 bases and J by 3 bases, with 10 bases between. Full variable domain (rest looked up from reference TRBV2 and TRBJ2-7): EPEVTQTPSHQVTQMGQEVILRCVPISNHLYFYWYRQILGQKVEFLVSFYNNEISEKSEIFDDQFSVERPDGSNFTLKIRSTKLEDSAMYFCASTVLDYEQYFGPGTRLTVT.

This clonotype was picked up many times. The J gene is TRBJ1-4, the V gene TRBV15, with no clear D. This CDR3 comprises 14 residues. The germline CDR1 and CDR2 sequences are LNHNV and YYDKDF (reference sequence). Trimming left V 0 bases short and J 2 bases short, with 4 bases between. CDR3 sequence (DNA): TGTGCCACCAGCAGAGATTGGACTAATGAAAAACTGTTTTTT. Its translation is CATSRDWTNEKLFF.

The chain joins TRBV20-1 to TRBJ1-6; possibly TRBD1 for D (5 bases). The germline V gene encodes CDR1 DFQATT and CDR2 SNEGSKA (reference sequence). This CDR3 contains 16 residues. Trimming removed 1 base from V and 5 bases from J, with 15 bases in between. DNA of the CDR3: TGCAGTGCTAGAGCCAGTGGCAGGGTGGATAATTCACCCCTCCACTTT. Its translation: CSARASGRVDNSPLHF.

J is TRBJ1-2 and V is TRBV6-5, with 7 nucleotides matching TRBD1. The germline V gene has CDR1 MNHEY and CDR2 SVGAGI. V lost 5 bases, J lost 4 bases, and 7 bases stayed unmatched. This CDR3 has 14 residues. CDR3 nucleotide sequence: TGTGCCAGCAGTGACCCCGGGACAGTCTATGGCTACACCTTC. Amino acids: CASSDPGTVYGYTF.

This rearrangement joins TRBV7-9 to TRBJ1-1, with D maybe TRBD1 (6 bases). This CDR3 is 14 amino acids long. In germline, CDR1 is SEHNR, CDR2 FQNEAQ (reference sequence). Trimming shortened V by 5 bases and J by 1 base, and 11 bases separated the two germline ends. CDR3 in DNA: TGTGCCAGCAGCCAACAGGGTTCGAACACTGAAGCTTTCTTT. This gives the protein CASSQQGSNTEAFF.

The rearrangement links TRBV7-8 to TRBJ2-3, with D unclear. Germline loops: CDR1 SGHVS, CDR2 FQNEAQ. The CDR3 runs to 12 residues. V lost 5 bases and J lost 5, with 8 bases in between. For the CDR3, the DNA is TGTGCCAGCAGCAATTTAGGAGATACGCAGTATTTT. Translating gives CASSNLGDTQYF.

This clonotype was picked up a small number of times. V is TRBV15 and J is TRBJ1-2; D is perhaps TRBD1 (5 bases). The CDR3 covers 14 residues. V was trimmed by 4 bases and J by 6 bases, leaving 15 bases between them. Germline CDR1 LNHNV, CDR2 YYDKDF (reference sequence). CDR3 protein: CATSIRGAYHGYTF. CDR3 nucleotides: TGTGCCACCAGCATTAGGGGCGCGTATCATGGCTACACCTTC.

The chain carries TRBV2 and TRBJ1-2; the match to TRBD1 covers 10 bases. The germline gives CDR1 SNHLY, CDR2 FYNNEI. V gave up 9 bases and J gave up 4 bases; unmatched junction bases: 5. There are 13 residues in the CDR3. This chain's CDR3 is CARKGQGLYGYTF. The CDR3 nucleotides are TGTGCCAGGAAGGGACAGGGGCTCTATGGCTACACCTTC.

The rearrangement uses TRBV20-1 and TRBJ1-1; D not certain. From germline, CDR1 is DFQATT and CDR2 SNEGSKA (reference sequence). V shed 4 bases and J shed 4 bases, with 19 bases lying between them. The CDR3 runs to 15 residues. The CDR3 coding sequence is TGCAGTGCTAAGGACGCTGAGGGTTCGAGCACTGAAGCTTTCTTT. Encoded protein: CSAKDAEGSSTEAFF.

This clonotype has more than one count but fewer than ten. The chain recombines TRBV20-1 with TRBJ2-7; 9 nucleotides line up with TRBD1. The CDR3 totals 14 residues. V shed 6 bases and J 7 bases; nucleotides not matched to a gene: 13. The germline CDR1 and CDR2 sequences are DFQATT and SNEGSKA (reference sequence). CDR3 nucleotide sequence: TGCAGTGCCCCGGGACAGGGTGATTTCGGGGAGCAGTACTTC. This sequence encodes CSAPGQGDFGEQYF.

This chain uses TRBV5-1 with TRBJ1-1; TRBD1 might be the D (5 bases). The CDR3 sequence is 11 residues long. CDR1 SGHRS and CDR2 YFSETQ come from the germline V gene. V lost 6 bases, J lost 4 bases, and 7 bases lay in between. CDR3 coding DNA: TGCGCCAGCACCGGGGGCACTGAAGCTTTCTTT. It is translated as CASTGGTEAFF.

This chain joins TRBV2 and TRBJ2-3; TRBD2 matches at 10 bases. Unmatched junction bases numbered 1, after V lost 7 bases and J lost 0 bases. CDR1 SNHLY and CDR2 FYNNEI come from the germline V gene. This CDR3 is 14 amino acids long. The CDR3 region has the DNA TGTGCCAGCAAACTAGCGGGGAGCACAGATACGCAGTATTTT. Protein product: CASKLAGSTDTQYF.

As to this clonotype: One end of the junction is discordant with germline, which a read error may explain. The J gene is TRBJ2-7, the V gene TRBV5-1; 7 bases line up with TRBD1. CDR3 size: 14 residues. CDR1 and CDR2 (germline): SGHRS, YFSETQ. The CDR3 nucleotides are TGTGCCAGCAGCTTGAGGGACAGAGTCTACGAGCAGTACTTC. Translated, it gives CASSLRDRVYEQYF.

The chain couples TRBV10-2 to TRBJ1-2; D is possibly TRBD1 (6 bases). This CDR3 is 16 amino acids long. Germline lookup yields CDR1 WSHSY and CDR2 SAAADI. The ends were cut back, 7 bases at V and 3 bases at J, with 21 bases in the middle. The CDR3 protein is CASNTRRGLMDYGYTF. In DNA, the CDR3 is TGCGCCAGCAATACTAGGCGGGGGCTCATGGACTATGGCTACACCTTC.

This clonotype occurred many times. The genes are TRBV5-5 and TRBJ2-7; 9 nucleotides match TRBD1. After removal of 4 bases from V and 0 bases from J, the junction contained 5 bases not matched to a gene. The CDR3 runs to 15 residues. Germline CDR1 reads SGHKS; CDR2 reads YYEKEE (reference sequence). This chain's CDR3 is CASSPGTGSSYEQYF. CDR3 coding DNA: TGTGCCAGCAGCCCCGGGACAGGGTCCTCCTACGAGCAGTACTTC.

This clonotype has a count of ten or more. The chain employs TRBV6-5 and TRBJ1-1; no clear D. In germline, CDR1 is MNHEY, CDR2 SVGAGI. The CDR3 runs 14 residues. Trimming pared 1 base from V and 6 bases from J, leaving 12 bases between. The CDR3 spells CASSYYSAGSEAFF. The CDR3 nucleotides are TGTGCCAGCAGTTACTACTCGGCGGGATCTGAAGCTTTCTTT.